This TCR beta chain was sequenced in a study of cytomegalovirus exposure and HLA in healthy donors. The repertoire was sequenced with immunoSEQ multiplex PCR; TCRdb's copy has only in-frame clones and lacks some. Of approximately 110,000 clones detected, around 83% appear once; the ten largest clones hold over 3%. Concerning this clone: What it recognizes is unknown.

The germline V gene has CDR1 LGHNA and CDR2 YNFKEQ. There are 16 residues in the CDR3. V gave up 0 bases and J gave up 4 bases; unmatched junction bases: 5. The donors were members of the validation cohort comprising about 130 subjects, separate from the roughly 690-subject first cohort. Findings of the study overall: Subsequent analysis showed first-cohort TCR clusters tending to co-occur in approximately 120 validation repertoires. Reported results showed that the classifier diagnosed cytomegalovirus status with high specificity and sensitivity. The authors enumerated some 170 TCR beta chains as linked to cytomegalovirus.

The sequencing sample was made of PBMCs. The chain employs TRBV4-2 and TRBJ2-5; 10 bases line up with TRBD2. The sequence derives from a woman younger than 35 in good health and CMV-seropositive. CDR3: CASSQDGSGGAETQYF. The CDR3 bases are TGTGCCAGCAGCCAAGATGGGAGCGGGGGGGCAGAGACCCAGTACTTC.